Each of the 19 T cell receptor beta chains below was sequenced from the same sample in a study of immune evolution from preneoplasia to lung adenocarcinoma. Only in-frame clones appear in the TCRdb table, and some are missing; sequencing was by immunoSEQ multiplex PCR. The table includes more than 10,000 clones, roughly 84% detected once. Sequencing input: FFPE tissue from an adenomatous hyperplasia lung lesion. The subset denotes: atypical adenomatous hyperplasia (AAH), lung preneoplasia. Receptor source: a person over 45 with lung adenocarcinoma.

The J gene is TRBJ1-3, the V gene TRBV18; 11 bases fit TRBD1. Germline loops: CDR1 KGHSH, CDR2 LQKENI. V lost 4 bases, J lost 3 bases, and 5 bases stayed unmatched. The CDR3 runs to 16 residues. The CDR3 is CASSHSDRGLGNTIYF. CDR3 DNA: TGTGCCAGCTCACACTCGGACAGGGGGCTTGGAAACACCATATATTTT.

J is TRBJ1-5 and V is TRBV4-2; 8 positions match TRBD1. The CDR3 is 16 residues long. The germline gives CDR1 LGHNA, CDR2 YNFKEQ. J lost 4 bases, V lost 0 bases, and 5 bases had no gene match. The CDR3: CASSQEPQGGNQPQHF. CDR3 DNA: TGTGCCAGCAGCCAAGAGCCACAGGGGGGGAATCAGCCCCAGCATTTT.

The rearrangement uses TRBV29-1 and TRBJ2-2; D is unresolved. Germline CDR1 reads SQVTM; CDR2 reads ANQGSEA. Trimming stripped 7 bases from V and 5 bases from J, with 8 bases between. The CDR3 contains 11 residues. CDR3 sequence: CSARITGELFF. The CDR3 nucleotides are TGCAGCGCCCGAATTACCGGGGAGCTGTTTTTT.

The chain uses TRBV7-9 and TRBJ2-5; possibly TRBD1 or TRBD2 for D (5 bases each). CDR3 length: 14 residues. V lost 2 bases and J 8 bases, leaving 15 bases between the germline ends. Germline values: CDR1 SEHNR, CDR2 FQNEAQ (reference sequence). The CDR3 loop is CASSLSGGDETQYF. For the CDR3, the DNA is TGTGCCAGCAGCTTAAGTGGGGGAGATGAAACCCAGTACTTC.

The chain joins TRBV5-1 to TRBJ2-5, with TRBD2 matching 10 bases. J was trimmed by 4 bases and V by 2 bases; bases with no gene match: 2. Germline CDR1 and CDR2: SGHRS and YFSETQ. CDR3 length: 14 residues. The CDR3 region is CASSFSGRGETQYF. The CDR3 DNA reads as TGCGCCAGCAGCTTCAGCGGGAGGGGAGAGACCCAGTACTTC. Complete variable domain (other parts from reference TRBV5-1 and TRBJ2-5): KAGVTQTPRYLIKTRGQQVTLSCSPISGHRSVSWYQQTPGQGLQFLFEYFSETQRNKGNFPGRFSGRQFSNSRSEMNVSTLELGDSALYLCASSFSGRGETQYFGPGTRLLVL.

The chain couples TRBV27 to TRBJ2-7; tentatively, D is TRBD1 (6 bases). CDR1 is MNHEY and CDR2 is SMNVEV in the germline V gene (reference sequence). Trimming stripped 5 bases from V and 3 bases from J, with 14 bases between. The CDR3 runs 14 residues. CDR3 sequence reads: CASSLTGFGYEQYF. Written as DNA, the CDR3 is TGTGCCAGCAGTCTGACAGGATTCGGCTACGAGCAGTACTTC.

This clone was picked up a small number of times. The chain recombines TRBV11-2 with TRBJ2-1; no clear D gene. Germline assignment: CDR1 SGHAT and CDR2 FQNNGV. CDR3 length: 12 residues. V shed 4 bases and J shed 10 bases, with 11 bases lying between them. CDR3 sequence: CASSSTQEEQFF. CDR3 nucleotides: TGTGCCAGCAGCTCGACTCAGGAGGAGCAGTTCTTC. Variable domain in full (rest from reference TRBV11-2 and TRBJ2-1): EAGVAQSPRYKIIEKRQSVAFWCNPISGHATLYWYQQILGQGPKLLIQFQNNGVVDDSQLPKDRFSAERLKGVDSTLKIQPAKLEDSAVYLCASSSTQEEQFFGPGTRLTVL.

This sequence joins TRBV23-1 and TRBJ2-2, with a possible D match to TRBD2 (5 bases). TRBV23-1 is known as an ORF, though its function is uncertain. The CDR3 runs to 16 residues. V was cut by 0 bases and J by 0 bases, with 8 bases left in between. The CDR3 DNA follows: TGCGCCAGCAGTCAATCAGGAGGTTCGAACACCGGGGAGCTGTTTTTT. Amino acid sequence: CASSQSGGSNTGELFF.

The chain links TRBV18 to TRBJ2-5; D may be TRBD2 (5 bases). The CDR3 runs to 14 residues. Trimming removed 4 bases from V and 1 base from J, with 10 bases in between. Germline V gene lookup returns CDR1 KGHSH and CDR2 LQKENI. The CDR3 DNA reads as TGTGCCAGCTCACGACCCCGGGGCCAAGAGACCCAGTACTTC. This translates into CASSRPRGQETQYF. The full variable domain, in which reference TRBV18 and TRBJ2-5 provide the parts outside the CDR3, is NAGVMQNPRHLVRRRGQEARLRCSPMKGHSHVYWYRQLPEEGLKFMVYLQKENIIDESGMPKERFSAEFPKEGPSILRIQQVVRGDSAAYFCASSRPRGQETQYFGPGTRLLVL.

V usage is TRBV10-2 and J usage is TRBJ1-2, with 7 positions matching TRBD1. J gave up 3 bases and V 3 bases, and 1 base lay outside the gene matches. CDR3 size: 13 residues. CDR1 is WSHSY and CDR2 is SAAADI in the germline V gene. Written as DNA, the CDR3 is TGCGCCAGCAGTGATACAGGGGACTATGGCTACACCTTC. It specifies CASSDTGDYGYTF.

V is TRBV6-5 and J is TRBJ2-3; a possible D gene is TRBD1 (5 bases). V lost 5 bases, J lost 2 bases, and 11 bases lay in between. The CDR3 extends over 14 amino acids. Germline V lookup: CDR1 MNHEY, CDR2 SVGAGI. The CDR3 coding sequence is TGTGCCAGCAGTCCGACAGCCCACACAGATACGCAGTATTTT. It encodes CASSPTAHTDTQYF.

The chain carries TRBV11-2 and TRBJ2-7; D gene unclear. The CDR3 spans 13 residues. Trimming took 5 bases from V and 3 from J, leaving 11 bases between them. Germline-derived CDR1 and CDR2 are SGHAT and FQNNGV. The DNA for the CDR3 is TGTGCCAGCAGCCTCCCCGACATCTACGAGCAGTACTTC. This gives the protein CASSLPDIYEQYF.

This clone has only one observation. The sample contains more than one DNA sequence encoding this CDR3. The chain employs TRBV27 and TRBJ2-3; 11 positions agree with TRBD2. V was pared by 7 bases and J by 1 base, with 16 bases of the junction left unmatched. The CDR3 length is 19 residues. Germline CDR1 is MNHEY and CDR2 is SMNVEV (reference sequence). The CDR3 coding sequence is TGTGCCAGCACCCCCCGGCCGGGTAGCGGGAGGGCCGGCACAGATACGCAGTATTTT. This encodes CASTPRPGSGRAGTDTQYF.

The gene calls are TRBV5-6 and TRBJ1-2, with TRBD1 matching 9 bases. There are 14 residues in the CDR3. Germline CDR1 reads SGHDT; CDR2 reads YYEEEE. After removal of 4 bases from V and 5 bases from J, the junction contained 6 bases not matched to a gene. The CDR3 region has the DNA TGTGCCAGCAGCGGGGGACAGGGCGTTTATGGCTACACCTTC. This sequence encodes CASSGGQGVYGYTF. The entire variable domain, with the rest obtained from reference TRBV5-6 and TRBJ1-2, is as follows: DAGVTQSPTHLIKTRGQQVTLRCSPKSGHDTVSWYQQALGQGPQFIFQYYEEEERQRGNFPDRFSGHQFPNYSSELNVNALLLGDSALYLCASSGGQGVYGYTFGSGTRLTVV.

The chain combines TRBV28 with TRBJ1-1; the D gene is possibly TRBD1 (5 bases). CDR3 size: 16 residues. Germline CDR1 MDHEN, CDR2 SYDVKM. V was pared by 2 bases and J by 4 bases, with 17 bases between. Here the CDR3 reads CASSLQPQAGVTEAFF. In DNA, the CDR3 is TGTGCCAGCAGTTTACAACCACAGGCTGGGGTCACTGAAGCTTTCTTT.

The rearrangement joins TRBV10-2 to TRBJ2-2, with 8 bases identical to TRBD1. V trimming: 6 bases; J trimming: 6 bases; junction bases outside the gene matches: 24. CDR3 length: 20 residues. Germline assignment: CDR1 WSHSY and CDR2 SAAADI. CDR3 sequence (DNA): TGCGCCAGCAGGGTACAGGGGGAGCGAGTCCACGAAACCCCCCCCGGGGAGCTGTTTTTT. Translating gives CASRVQGERVHETPPGELFF.

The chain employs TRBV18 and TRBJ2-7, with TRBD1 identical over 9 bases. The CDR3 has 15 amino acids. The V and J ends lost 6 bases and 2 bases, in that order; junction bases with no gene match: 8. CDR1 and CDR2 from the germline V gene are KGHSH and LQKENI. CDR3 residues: CASSPRQGDPYEQYF. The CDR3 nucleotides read TGTGCCAGCTCGCCTCGACAGGGGGACCCCTACGAGCAGTACTTC.

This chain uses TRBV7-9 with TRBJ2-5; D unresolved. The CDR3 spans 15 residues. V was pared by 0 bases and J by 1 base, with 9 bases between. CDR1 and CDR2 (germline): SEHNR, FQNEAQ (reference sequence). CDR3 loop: CASSLAGTAQETQYF. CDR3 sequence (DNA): TGTGCCAGCAGCTTAGCGGGAACGGCCCAAGAGACCCAGTACTTC.

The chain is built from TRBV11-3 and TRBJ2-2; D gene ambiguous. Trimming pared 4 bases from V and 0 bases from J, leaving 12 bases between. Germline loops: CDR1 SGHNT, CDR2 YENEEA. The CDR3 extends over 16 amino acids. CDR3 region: CASSSPAPPNTGELFF. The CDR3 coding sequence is TGTGCCAGCAGCTCCCCAGCTCCCCCGAACACCGGGGAGCTGTTTTTT.